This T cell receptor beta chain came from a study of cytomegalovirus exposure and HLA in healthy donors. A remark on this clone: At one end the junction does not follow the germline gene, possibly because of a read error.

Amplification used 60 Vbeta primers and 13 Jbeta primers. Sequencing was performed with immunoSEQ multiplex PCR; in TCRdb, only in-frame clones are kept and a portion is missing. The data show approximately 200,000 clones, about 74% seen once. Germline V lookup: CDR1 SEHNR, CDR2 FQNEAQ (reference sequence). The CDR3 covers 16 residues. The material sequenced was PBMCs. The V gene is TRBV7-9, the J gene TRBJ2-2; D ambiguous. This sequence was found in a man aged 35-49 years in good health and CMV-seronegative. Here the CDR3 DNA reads TGTGCCAGCACCTTAGGGTCATACCCCTACCACGGGGAGCTGTTTTTT. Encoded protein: CASTLGSYPYHGELFF.